This is a list of T cell receptor beta chains from one sample in a study of blood T cells in healthy people across ages. In TCRdb, the 5' RACE reads were re-called with MiXCR into one record per CDR3 protein. Of 500,000 to 600,000 distinct CDR3 sequences in the sample, about 26% were seen once. Sequenced material: blood. These receptors originate from a woman in her sixties or seventies in good health. Both conserved end residues are part of each CDR3. D genes are given only for firm matches. Size values are once, few and many counts, or a class for expanded clones, and some rows have none.

TRBV20-1	-	TRBJ2-5	few	TGCAGTGCTAGACGGGGGCCCTGGGAGACCCAGTACTTC	CSARRGPWETQYF
TRBV20-1	-	TRBJ2-7	once	TGCAGTGCTAGAGATTTCCAGGGGCCCAACGAGCAGTACTTC	CSARDFQGPNEQYF
TRBV7-2	TRBD2	TRBJ2-1	few	TGTGCCAGCGAGACGGGGACTAGCGGGGGCGATGAGCAGTTCTTC	CASETGTSGGDEQFF
TRBV7-2	TRBD1	TRBJ2-1	-	TGTGCCAGCAGGTCCGGTGGGACAGGGGGGTACAATGAGCAGTTCTTC	CASRSGGTGGYNEQFF
TRBV24-1	-	TRBJ2-2	-	TGTGCCACCAGACTTACGAACACCGGGGAGCTGTTTTTT	CATRLTNTGELFF
TRBV12-3/TRBV12-4	-	TRBJ2-7	-	TGTGCCTGCAGTTTAGGAGGTAGGGGCGAGCAGTACTTC	CACSLGGRGEQYF
TRBV5-1	-	TRBJ2-5	many	TGCGCCAGCAGCTTGACCCGGAGTACGGAGACCCAGTACTTC	CASSLTRSTETQYF
TRBV10-3	-	TRBJ1-1	many	TGTGCCATCAGTGAATTGGGGATGAACACTGAAGCTTTCTTT	CAISELGMNTEAFF
TRBV3-1	TRBD1	TRBJ2-7	-	TGTGCCAGCAGCCGCAAGGGGGACAGGGGCTCCTACGAGCAGTACTTC	CASSRKGDRGSYEQYF
TRBV3-1	-	TRBJ2-1	-	TGTGCCAGCAGCCTCAGGGTTAGGGACAATGAGCAGTTCTTC	CASSLRVRDNEQFF
TRBV5-1	TRBD2	TRBJ2-5	once	TGCGCCAGCAGCCCGCAGGCGGGGGGTATCCAAGAGACCCAGTACTTC	CASSPQAGGIQETQYF
TRBV20-1	-	TRBJ2-5	few	TGCAGTTCCGAACCTTTAGGGGAGACCCAGTACTTC	CSSEPLGETQYF
TRBV20-1	-	TRBJ2-5	-	TGCAGTGCTAGTTCGCTGGGGGGCCAAGAGACCCAGTACTTC	CSASSLGGQETQYF
TRBV4-3	TRBD1	TRBJ2-5	few	TGCGCCAGCGGGAGGACAGGGGAAGAGACCCAGTACTTC	CASGRTGEETQYF
TRBV5-1	TRBD1	TRBJ1-5	few	TGCGCCAGCAGCCCAGGACAGGCGGGTCAGCCCCAGCATTTT	CASSPGQAGQPQHF
TRBV5-1	-	TRBJ1-2	-	TGCGCCAGCAGCTCCCAGGAGGGTAATGGCTACACCTTC	CASSSQEGNGYTF
TRBV5-1	-	TRBJ2-3	-	TGCGCCAGCAGCCGGTATGCTAGCACAGATACGCAGTATTTT	CASSRYASTDTQYF
TRBV11-2	-	TRBJ2-1	-	TGTGCCAGCAGCTTGAACTCGGCAGGGAATGAGCAGTTCTTC	CASSLNSAGNEQFF
TRBV21-1	-	TRBJ1-5	few	TGTGCCAGCAGCAAAGCCAGGGACAGTCTTTTTAGCAATCAGCCCCAGCATTTT	CASSKARDSLFSNQPQHF
TRBV15	-	TRBJ2-7	-	TGTGCCACCAGGAGACAGGGAGGAAGCGAGCAGTACTTC	CATRRQGGSEQYF
TRBV7-2	-	TRBJ2-1	few	TGTGCCAGCAGCTTAGGGGTTGGTTGGGGGAATGAGCAGTTCTTC	CASSLGVGWGNEQFF
TRBV7-6	-	TRBJ2-3	-	TGTGCCAGCAGCCCCCAAGGGGGGGCGGTTACGCAGTATTTT	CASSPQGGAVTQYF
TRBV24-1	-	TRBJ2-6	few	TGTGCCACGGCTGGCAGGCCTACCTGGGGGGCCAACGTCCTGACTTTC	CATAGRPTWGANVLTF
TRBV7-2	-	TRBJ2-1	few	TGTGCCAGCAGCTTATCACTGGGTTCCTACAATGAGCAGTTCTTC	CASSLSLGSYNEQFF